Reported below is one TCR beta chain. Antigen: not known. Trimming removed 7 bases at V and 4 bases at J, with 16 bases between. This CDR3 spans 14 amino acids. Germline V lookup: CDR1 MNHGY, CDR2 SAAAGT. TCRdb reanalysed the reads using MiXCR and keeps one entry per CDR3 protein. The sample lists fewer than 350,000 distinct CDR3 sequences, 17% occurring once. These data belong to a study of T cell repertoires in cytomegalovirus infection. Overall study results and limits: There were HLA-C-restricted CMV-specific TCR beta clonotypes dominating the ex vivo response. Carriers of CMV plus the relevant HLA were identified by cumulative public TCR beta family frequency.

Sequencing was carried out using PBMCs. V usage is TRBV6-8 and J usage is TRBJ1-1, with D possibly TRBD1 on 5 matching bases. The sequence was collected from a human donor in good health (CMV status not recorded). Some clones in this sample may be carry-over from other donors' samples. The CDR3 DNA is TGTGCCAGCATAAGAGTTTTGGGGCGCACTGAAGCTTTCTTT. It yields the protein CASIRVLGRTEAFF.